The rows below give T cell receptor beta chains drawn from one sample of a study of neurological immune-mediated disorders. TCRdb passed the 5' RACE reads through MiXCR, listing each CDR3 protein once. The table records roughly 75,000 distinct CDR3 sequences, around 2.6% of them present only once. The sample was PBMCs. Source of these receptors: a woman in her 30s with multiple sclerosis. Each CDR3 is given with its conserved first and last residue. The D gene is left open where the match is weak. Clone size, where shown, is once, few, many, or a class for clones that have expanded.

CDR3 DNA: TGTGCCAGCAGCTCGCGAACTAGCGGGATTTCAATCCGCTCCCCCACAGATACGCAGTATTTT
CDR3 protein: CASSSRTSGISIRSPTDTQYF
J gene: TRBJ2-3
clone size: many
D gene: TRBD2
V gene: TRBV7-9

CDR3 DNA: TGCGCCAGCAGCCCGAGCTCCTACAATGAGCAGTTCTTC
CDR3 protein: CASSPSSYNEQFF
J gene: TRBJ2-1
clone size: many
D gene: -
V gene: TRBV5-1

CDR3 DNA: TGTGCCAGCAGCTTGTTTGGGGCTGGAGGGAACGAGCAGTACTTC
CDR3 protein: CASSLFGAGGNEQYF
J gene: TRBJ2-7
clone size: many
D gene: -
V gene: TRBV5-6

CDR3 DNA: TGTGCCAGCAGTTATCAACCGGGACAGATTAACACTGAAGCTTTCTTT
CDR3 protein: CASSYQPGQINTEAFF
J gene: TRBJ1-1
clone size: few
D gene: TRBD1
V gene: TRBV6-5

CDR3 DNA: TGTGCTAGTGGTTTGACGTTTACAAATACCTACAATGAGCAGTTCTTC
CDR3 protein: CASGLTFTNTYNEQFF
J gene: TRBJ2-1
clone size: few
D gene: -
V gene: TRBV12-5

CDR3 DNA: TGCAGTGCTAGGAACCCAGGCCCTAGCTATGGCTACACCTTC
CDR3 protein: CSARNPGPSYGYTF
J gene: TRBJ1-2
clone size: many
D gene: -
V gene: TRBV20-1

CDR3 DNA: TGCAGTGCTAGTAAAGGGATCCCCTCAAGGGAGCAGTACTTC
CDR3 protein: CSASKGIPSREQYF
J gene: TRBJ2-7
clone size: many
D gene: -
V gene: TRBV20-1

CDR3 DNA: TGTGCCAGCAGCTCGGGGACTAGCGGCGCCTACGAGCAGTACTTC
CDR3 protein: CASSSGTSGAYEQYF
J gene: TRBJ2-7
clone size: many
D gene: TRBD2
V gene: TRBV7-2

CDR3 DNA: TGTGCCAGCAGCAACAGGACAGGATCGAACATTCAGTACTTC
CDR3 protein: CASSNRTGSNIQYF
J gene: TRBJ2-4
clone size: many
D gene: -
V gene: TRBV21-1

CDR3 DNA: TGCGCCAGCAGCCAAGGCGGGAGGGCCTGGTATGGCGGGAATGAGCAGTTCTTC
CDR3 protein: CASSQGGRAWYGGNEQFF
J gene: TRBJ2-1
clone size: many
D gene: TRBD2
V gene: TRBV5-1

CDR3 DNA: TGTGCCAGCAGCCCCGCCCCCGGGACGGCTTTCGGTGGCTACACCTTC
CDR3 protein: CASSPAPGTAFGGYTF
J gene: TRBJ1-2
clone size: many
D gene: -
V gene: TRBV7-9

CDR3 DNA: TGTGCCAGCAGGCGGGACAGGGGGGTCGAAGAGACCCAGTACTTC
CDR3 protein: CASRRDRGVEETQYF
J gene: TRBJ2-5
clone size: many
D gene: TRBD1
V gene: TRBV12-3/TRBV12-4

CDR3 DNA: TGTGCCAGCAGCTTAGGGCTAGCGGGAGACATACCGTACTTC
CDR3 protein: CASSLGLAGDIPYF
J gene: TRBJ2-7
clone size: many
D gene: TRBD2
V gene: TRBV7-2

CDR3 DNA: TGCAGTGCTGGGACCAGCCAAGAGACCCAGTACTTC
CDR3 protein: CSAGTSQETQYF
J gene: TRBJ2-5
clone size: many
D gene: -
V gene: TRBV20-1

CDR3 DNA: TGTGCCAGCAGCCCCGGGGGGCCGGTATCGTACAATGAGCAGTTCTTC
CDR3 protein: CASSPGGPVSYNEQFF
J gene: TRBJ2-1
clone size: many
D gene: -
V gene: TRBV7-9

CDR3 DNA: TGTGCCAGCAGTTACTCGCTAGCGGGAGAAGAGCAGTACTTC
CDR3 protein: CASSYSLAGEEQYF
J gene: TRBJ2-7
clone size: -
D gene: TRBD2
V gene: TRBV6-2/TRBV6-3

CDR3 DNA: TGTGCCAGCAGCTCCCAGGGACGCGGCTATGGCTACACCTTC
CDR3 protein: CASSSQGRGYGYTF
J gene: TRBJ1-2
clone size: many
D gene: -
V gene: TRBV5-6

CDR3 DNA: TGTGCCAGCAGCCCCTGGGGGCAATCTGAAAAACTGTTTTTT
CDR3 protein: CASSPWGQSEKLFF
J gene: TRBJ1-4
clone size: many
D gene: -
V gene: TRBV7-9

CDR3 DNA: TGTGCCAGCAGTTTAGGGTCCCCCTACGAGCAGTACTTC
CDR3 protein: CASSLGSPYEQYF
J gene: TRBJ2-7
clone size: many
D gene: -
V gene: TRBV27

CDR3 DNA: TGTGCCAGCAGTCCTGGTTCTAATATGGCCGAGCAGTACTTC
CDR3 protein: CASSPGSNMAEQYF
J gene: TRBJ2-7
clone size: many
D gene: -
V gene: TRBV14

CDR3 DNA: TGTGCCAGCAGCGCTTCAATACAAGACGATTATGGCTACACCTTC
CDR3 protein: CASSASIQDDYGYTF
J gene: TRBJ1-2
clone size: many
D gene: -
V gene: TRBV9

CDR3 DNA: TGTGCCAGCAGCTTATTAGGGGCGGGAGGATTCGAGCAGTACTTC
CDR3 protein: CASSLLGAGGFEQYF
J gene: TRBJ2-7
clone size: many
D gene: TRBD2
V gene: TRBV11-2

CDR3 DNA: TGCAGTGCTAACAGCAGGGACAAGGGGACAATGGATACGCAGTATTTT
CDR3 protein: CSANSRDKGTMDTQYF
J gene: TRBJ2-3
clone size: many
D gene: -
V gene: TRBV20-1

CDR3 DNA: TGCGCCAGCAGCCGAAGACTAGCGGGAGTATTTAGTGGCACAGATACGCAGTATTTT
CDR3 protein: CASSRRLAGVFSGTDTQYF
J gene: TRBJ2-3
clone size: many
D gene: TRBD2
V gene: TRBV4-3

CDR3 DNA: TGTGCCAGCAGTTTAATGGGGAAAGACTATGGCTACACCTTC
CDR3 protein: CASSLMGKDYGYTF
J gene: TRBJ1-2
clone size: many
D gene: -
V gene: TRBV12-3/TRBV12-4

CDR3 DNA: TGTGCCAGCACCCCGGGACGGGGGGTTGCTTTCTTT
CDR3 protein: CASTPGRGVAFF
J gene: TRBJ1-1
clone size: many
D gene: -
V gene: TRBV25-1

CDR3 DNA: TGCGCCAGCAGCCAAGATCTAGCGGGGCTCTACAATGAGCAGTTCTTC
CDR3 protein: CASSQDLAGLYNEQFF
J gene: TRBJ2-1
clone size: many
D gene: TRBD2
V gene: TRBV4-3

CDR3 DNA: TGTGCCAGCAGCTTTTCTGGCCGAGCGTACGAGCAGTACTTC
CDR3 protein: CASSFSGRAYEQYF
J gene: TRBJ2-7
clone size: many
D gene: -
V gene: TRBV5-6

CDR3 DNA: TGCAGTGCTAGAGATGCCCGGGTCGGCGGGAGACAGCAGTTCTTC
CDR3 protein: CSARDARVGGRQQFF
J gene: TRBJ2-1
clone size: many
D gene: TRBD2
V gene: TRBV20-1

CDR3 DNA: TGTGCCAGCAGGGAGGGGAATAGCAATCAGCCCCAGCATTTT
CDR3 protein: CASREGNSNQPQHF
J gene: TRBJ1-5
clone size: many
D gene: -
V gene: TRBV7-8

CDR3 DNA: TGTGCCAGCAGTAGGCGGCAGGTGGAGGTTCCTGAAGCTTTCTTT
CDR3 protein: CASSRRQVEVPEAFF
J gene: TRBJ1-1
clone size: many
D gene: -
V gene: TRBV2

CDR3 DNA: TGTGCCAGCAGCTATACTAGCGGGAGTTATACGCAGTATTTT
CDR3 protein: CASSYTSGSYTQYF
J gene: TRBJ2-3
clone size: many
D gene: TRBD2
V gene: TRBV11-2

CDR3 DNA: TGTGCCAGCAGCGCCTTAGCGGGAGACTACGAGCAGTACTTC
CDR3 protein: CASSALAGDYEQYF
J gene: TRBJ2-7
clone size: many
D gene: TRBD2
V gene: TRBV9

CDR3 DNA: TGTGCCACCACGGGGAGCGGGAGGTCCTACGAGCAGTACTTC
CDR3 protein: CATTGSGRSYEQYF
J gene: TRBJ2-7
clone size: many
D gene: TRBD2
V gene: TRBV6-2/TRBV6-3

CDR3 DNA: TGTGCCAGCAGTTTTCAGGACGGGTCCTACGAGCAGTACTTC
CDR3 protein: CASSFQDGSYEQYF
J gene: TRBJ2-7
clone size: many
D gene: -
V gene: TRBV12-3/TRBV12-4

CDR3 DNA: TGTGCCAGCAGTTTATTGTTAGCGGGAGACCCCCCAGATACGCAGTATTTT
CDR3 protein: CASSLLLAGDPPDTQYF
J gene: TRBJ2-3
clone size: many
D gene: TRBD2
V gene: TRBV12-3/TRBV12-4

CDR3 DNA: TGCGCCAGCAGCTTGGGAAGCTTCTACGAGCAGTACTTC
CDR3 protein: CASSLGSFYEQYF
J gene: TRBJ2-7
clone size: many
D gene: -
V gene: TRBV5-1

CDR3 DNA: TGTGCCAGCAGTACGCCCGGGACAGGGGAAGGAGAGACCCAGTACTTC
CDR3 protein: CASSTPGTGEGETQYF
J gene: TRBJ2-5
clone size: few
D gene: TRBD1
V gene: TRBV6-1